The 8 T cell receptor beta chains below were found in one sample sequenced in a study of blood T cell repertoires in COVID-19. The protocol was immunoSEQ multiplex PCR, while the TCRdb copy is restricted to in-frame clones and leaves out a portion. The table has over 150,000 clones, roughly 85% seen once. Specimen: peripheral blood. The receptor source for this set is a woman aged 60-75 years with COVID-19, enrolled during active disease.

The V call is TRBV5-1, the J call TRBJ2-1; 8 positions agree with TRBD2. Germline V lookup: CDR1 SGHRS, CDR2 YFSETQ. The CDR3 covers 19 residues. J lost 0 bases, V lost 3 bases, and 14 bases had no gene match. CDR3 protein: CASSSGRGEGLYSYNEQFF. The CDR3 bases are TGCGCCAGCAGCTCTGGGCGGGGGGAGGGCCTTTACTCCTACAATGAGCAGTTCTTC.

V and J are TRBV5-4 and TRBJ1-2; 9 bases line up with TRBD1. The CDR3 has 14 residues. Germline values: CDR1 SGHNT, CDR2 YYREEE (reference sequence). The V and J ends lost 4 bases and 5 bases, in that order; junction bases with no gene match: 6. CDR3: CASSRRDRVYGYTF. CDR3 nucleotides: TGTGCCAGCAGCCGACGGGACAGGGTATATGGCTACACCTTC.

The gene calls are TRBV15 and TRBJ1-5; D unclear. V dropped 1 base and J dropped 5 bases, with 6 bases sitting between them. Germline V gene lookup returns CDR1 LNHNV and CDR2 YYDKDF (reference sequence). The CDR3 sequence is 13 residues long. For the CDR3, the DNA is TGTGCCACCAGCAGAGGACTCTATCAGCCCCAGCATTTT. This codes for CATSRGLYQPQHF.

V gene TRBV24-1 combines with J gene TRBJ2-3; D is possibly TRBD2 (6 bases). Trimming removed 4 bases at V and 6 bases at J, with 10 bases between. CDR3 length equals 13 residues. The germline V gene has CDR1 KGHDR and CDR2 SFDVKD. CDR3 DNA sequence: TGTGCCACCAGTGACAGAGGGAGGGATACGCAGTATTTT. Its translation is CATSDRGRDTQYF.

V is TRBV5-1 and J is TRBJ2-2; 7 nucleotides line up with TRBD1. V was pared by 4 bases and J by 1 base, with 7 bases of the junction left unmatched. The CDR3 spans 16 residues. Germline V gene sequence: CDR1 SGHRS, CDR2 YFSETQ. This CDR3 reads CASSTDRVGNTGELFF. DNA of the CDR3: TGCGCCAGCAGCACAGACAGGGTCGGGAACACCGGGGAGCTGTTTTTT.

This clone appeared once. This chain connects TRBV24-1 to TRBJ2-5; 7 bases agree with TRBD1. The CDR3 spans 14 residues. With 4 bases clipped from V and 3 bases from J, the junction kept 4 bases outside the gene matches. The germline V gene encodes CDR1 KGHDR and CDR2 SFDVKD. The CDR3 reads CATSDGQVKETQYF. Written as DNA, the CDR3 is TGTGCCACCAGTGACGGACAGGTAAAAGAGACCCAGTACTTC.

This clone was observed many times. The chain is built from TRBV12-3 or TRBV12-4 and TRBJ1-2, with TRBD1 matching over 11 bases. This CDR3 has 13 amino acids. V lost 5 bases to trimming and J lost 7 bases; unmatched junction nucleotides: 3. The CDR3 sequence is CASSRTGGVGYTF. CDR3 in DNA: TGTGCCAGCAGTCGGACAGGGGGCGTTGGCTACACCTTC.

V usage is TRBV5-8 and J usage is TRBJ1-4; TRBD1 agrees at 7 bases. V lost 4 bases, J lost 8 bases, and 8 bases stayed unmatched. From germline, CDR1 is SGHTS and CDR2 YDEGEE. This CDR3 has 14 amino acids. The CDR3 protein is CASSGGTVIEKLFF. DNA for the CDR3: TGTGCCAGCAGCGGAGGGACAGTGATCGAAAAACTGTTTTTT.